Listed here are 14 T cell receptor beta chains from one sample, sequenced in a study of blood T cells in healthy people across ages. Primers used in a second PCR of roughly 6 to 11 cycles were a sample-barcoded 5' primer and a J-beta primer mix. Using its own MiXCR run on the 5' RACE reads, TCRdb lists one record per CDR3 protein. This table holds about 700,000 distinct CDR3 sequences, about 30% found once. Material for sequencing was blood. These receptors originate from a woman of 80 years or more in good health.

This clonotype was seen more than once but under ten times. This chain uses TRBV28 with TRBJ2-7; 13 nucleotides align to TRBD2. This CDR3 has 17 amino acids. The trim removed 2 bases at V and 0 bases at J, leaving 4 bases unmatched. The germline V gene encodes CDR1 MDHEN and CDR2 SYDVKM. The CDR3 spells CASSLHTSGRASYEQYF. The CDR3 DNA follows: TGTGCCAGCAGTTTACATACTAGCGGGAGGGCCTCCTACGAGCAGTACTTC.

V usage is TRBV29-1 and J usage is TRBJ1-1, with D unclear. In germline, CDR1 is SQVTM, CDR2 ANQGSEA. Trimming removed 5 bases at V and 1 base at J, with 14 bases between. The CDR3 covers 14 residues. As DNA, the CDR3 is TGCAGCGTTAGGTGGGGAGCTTGGAACACTGAAGCTTTCTTT. Amino acid sequence: CSVRWGAWNTEAFF. The whole variable domain, filled in from reference TRBV29-1 and TRBJ1-1, reads SAVISQKPSRDICQRGTSLTIQCQVDSQVTMMFWYRQQPGQSLTLIATANQGSEATYESGFVIDKFPISRPNLTFSTLTVSNMSPEDSSIYLCSVRWGAWNTEAFFGQGTRLTVV.

This clonotype was recorded many times. This chain connects TRBV28 to TRBJ2-7, with 7 bases aligning to TRBD1. The length of the CDR3 is 16 residues. After removal of 5 bases from V and 2 bases from J, the junction contained 12 bases not matched to a gene. The germline gives CDR1 MDHEN, CDR2 SYDVKM. Here the CDR3 reads CASSLGQLRLPYEQYF. CDR3 DNA sequence: TGTGCCAGCAGTCTGGGACAGTTGAGGCTCCCCTACGAGCAGTACTTC. The full variable domain, its missing parts supplied by reference TRBV28 and TRBJ2-7, is DVKVTQSSRYLVKRTGEKVFLECVQDMDHENMFWYRQDPGLGLRLIYFSYDVKMKEKGDIPEGYSVSREKKERFSLILESASTNQTSMYLCASSLGQLRLPYEQYFGPGTRLTVT.

In the case of this clonotype: This may be a read error, as it is one base from a much larger clone. The rearrangement joins TRBV7-2 to TRBJ2-7; D possibly corresponds to TRBD1 (5 bases). The CDR3 is made up of 15 amino acids. The germline V gene encodes CDR1 SGHTA and CDR2 FQGNSA. The V gene lost 1 base and the J gene lost 7 bases, with 17 bases spanning the gap. The CDR3 nucleotides read TGTGCCAGCAGCTTAGTAAAGGGGTACTACAATGAGCAGTACTTC. Amino acids: CASSLVKGYYNEQYF.

The rearrangement uses TRBV6-2 or TRBV6-3 and TRBJ2-2, with D unclear. The germline V gene has CDR1 MNHEY and CDR2 SVGEGT. The CDR3 sequence is 17 residues long. V shed 7 bases and J shed 1 base, with 19 bases lying between them. CDR3 bases: TGTGCCAGCAAAAAGAGAACCAGGCCACTGAACACCGGGGAGCTGTTTTTT. Amino acid sequence: CASKKRTRPLNTGELFF.

This clonotype has ten or more counts. J is TRBJ1-1 and V is TRBV29-1; D uncertain. Trimming removed 7 bases from V and 0 bases from J, with 3 bases in between. CDR3 length: 10 residues. Germline lookup yields CDR1 SQVTM and CDR2 ANQGSEA. CDR3 amino acids: CSALNTEAFF. Here the CDR3 DNA reads TGCAGCGCCCTGAACACTGAAGCTTTCTTT.

Comment on this clonotype: This may stem from a read error, because a much larger clone lies one nucleotide away. The genes are TRBV10-3 and TRBJ2-7, with 14 positions matching TRBD2. With V trimmed by 6 bases and J by 7 bases, 11 bases remained unmatched. The CDR3 runs 16 residues. CDR1 is ENHRY, CDR2 SYGVKD, per germline. The CDR3 nucleotides read TGTGCCATCAGCCCCGGACTAGCGGGGGGTAGGAATGAGCAGTACTTC. Its translation: CAISPGLAGGRNEQYF.

The table lists this clonotype with many counts. This chain uses TRBV5-6 with TRBJ1-4; possibly TRBD1 for D (5 bases). Germline CDR1 SGHDT, CDR2 YYEEEE. This CDR3 has 15 amino acids. V lost 3 bases and J lost 5, with 14 bases in between. The DNA of the CDR3 is TGTGCCAGCAGCTCGAACGGCAGGGCGAATGAAAAACTGTTTTTT. Translation gives CASSSNGRANEKLFF.

Ten or more counts support this clonotype. CDR3 bases: TGTGCCAGCAGCGTAGACAGATACAATGAGCAGTTCTTC. Encoded protein: CASSVDRYNEQFF. The chain carries TRBV9 and TRBJ2-1; D gene ambiguous. Germline V CDR1 and CDR2: SGDLS, YYNGEE. V lost 0 bases to trimming and J lost 4 bases, with 5 bases between them. This CDR3 region has 13 residues. Filled out from reference TRBV9 and TRBJ2-1, the complete variable domain reads DSGVTQTPKHLITATGQRVTLRCSPRSGDLSVYWYQQSLDQGLQFLIQYYNGEERAKGNILERFSAQQFPDLHSELNLSSLELGDSALYFCASSVDRYNEQFFGPGTRLTVL.

This clonotype was detected many times. The chain's CDR3 is CASSLTTSGGATDTQYF. The CDR3 DNA is TGCGCCAGCAGCCTAACGACTAGCGGGGGGGCCACAGATACGCAGTATTTT. J is TRBJ2-3 and V is TRBV4-1, with TRBD2 identical over 14 bases. J was trimmed by 2 bases and V by 4 bases; bases with no gene match: 5. This CDR3 comprises 17 residues. CDR1 and CDR2 (germline): MGHRA, YSYEKL.

This clonotype was seen a few times. This may stem from a read error, because a much larger clone lies one nucleotide away. V usage is TRBV10-3 and J usage is TRBJ2-4, with 7 bases aligning to TRBD1. The tail of the sequence fits TRBJ2-7 better, so the J call may be wrong. This CDR3 contains 13 residues. Per the germline V gene, CDR1 is ENHRY and CDR2 is SYGVKD. The CDR3 nucleotides read TGTGCCATCAGGGAGACAGGGTTCTACGAGCAGTACTTC. The encoded protein is CAIRETGFYEQYF.

This clonotype was detected ten times or more. The V and J genes are TRBV14 and TRBJ2-3; D may correspond to TRBD1 or TRBD2 (5 bases each). Germline-derived CDR1 and CDR2 are SGHDN and FVKESK. V gave up 4 bases and J gave up 2 bases, with 19 bases separating them. The CDR3 is 17 residues long. The DNA of the CDR3 is TGTGCCAGCAGCCTACGAGGGGCGGTTGGGAACACAGATACGCAGTATTTT. This encodes CASSLRGAVGNTDTQYF.

To note about this clonotype: A much larger clone is a single base away; this may be a read error. This chain connects TRBV28 to TRBJ2-7, with D possibly matching TRBD2 (5 bases). The V end was cut by 7 bases, the J end by 2 bases, with 15 bases between. Germline CDR1 MDHEN, CDR2 SYDVKM. The CDR3 loop spans 14 amino acids. CDR3 protein: CASIPQRQAYEQYF. DNA of the CDR3: TGTGCCAGCATCCCGCAGCGGCAAGCCTACGAGCAGTACTTC. The variable domain in full, with the rest retrieved from reference TRBV28 and TRBJ2-7, is DVKVTQSSRYLVKRTGEKVFLECVQDMDHENMFWYRQDPGLGLRLIYFSYDVKMKEKGDIPEGYSVSREKKERFSLILESASTNQTSMYLCASIPQRQAYEQYFGPGTRLTVT.

Notes on this clonotype: A much larger clone differs from this one at a single base, so this may be a read error. CDR3 in DNA: TGTGCCGGCAGTCTACGACAGGGGGCCCGGAGAGAAAAACTGTTTTTT. Its protein product is CAGSLRQGARREKLFF. The chain has TRBV27 and TRBJ1-4, with 10 bases fitting TRBD1. This CDR3 contains 16 residues. The germline V gene encodes CDR1 MNHEY and CDR2 SMNVEV (reference sequence).